This T cell receptor beta chain was sequenced during a study of cytomegalovirus exposure and HLA in healthy donors. The study's findings and limits: Cytomegalovirus status was reportedly diagnosed by the classifier with high sensitivity and specificity.

The junction had 1 base not matched to a gene; V was cut back by 1 base and J by 0 bases. Germline V gene data show CDR1 as SGHRS and CDR2 as YFSETQ. The CDR3 spans 15 residues. Points on this clone: The antigen is not known.

Both 60 Vbeta primers and 13 Jbeta primers went into the PCR. Produced via immunoSEQ multiplex PCR; TCRdb's table is partial and in-frame only. The sample lists about 180,000 clones, around 77% occurring once. Donors had nominal health at sampling but likely had unrecorded immune exposures. The clonotype originates from a man aged 55 to 70 in good health and CMV-seronegative. Sequenced sample: PBMCs. V usage is TRBV5-1 and J usage is TRBJ2-3; 8 bases map to TRBD2. The CDR3 sequence is CASSLTSGSTDTQYF. The CDR3 DNA follows: TGCGCCAGCAGCTTGACTAGCGGTAGCACAGATACGCAGTATTTT. The variable domain in full, with the rest retrieved from reference TRBV5-1 and TRBJ2-3, is KAGVTQTPRYLIKTRGQQVTLSCSPISGHRSVSWYQQTPGQGLQFLFEYFSETQRNKGNFPGRFSGRQFSNSRSEMNVSTLELGDSALYLCASSLTSGSTDTQYFGPGTRLTVL.